Included here is one T cell receptor (beta chain) sequence, with context. These data originate in a study of blood T cell repertoires in COVID-19. The overall study: Acute and convalescent COVID-19 specimens originated in the United States, Italy and Spain.

The CDR3 has 14 amino acids. Trimming stripped 5 bases from V and 5 bases from J, with 15 bases between. Germline CDR1 reads SNHLY; CDR2 reads FYNNEI. Profiled with immunoSEQ multiplex PCR; TCRdb holds only in-frame clones, not every one. Of around 290,000 clones in the sample, approximately 89% are singletons; the top ten hold roughly 3%. The receptor was derived from a woman under 30 who had recovered from COVID-19. Source material: PBMCs or T cells enriched from blood (not recorded which). The chain has TRBV2 and TRBJ2-5; D not certain. The CDR3 here is CASSYTRVRETQYF. CDR3 in DNA: TGTGCCAGCAGTTACACCCGGGTGAGGGAGACCCAGTACTTC.